This note documents a single T cell receptor beta chain sequence. This specimen belongs to a study of blood T cell repertoires in COVID-19. Study information: Nucleic acid was either cDNA or gDNA, and it came from T cells, B-cell-depleted T cells, or PBMCs.

This CDR3 region has 19 residues. Trimming pared 5 bases from V and 0 bases from J, leaving 20 bases between. Germline CDR1 is SGHTA and CDR2 is FQGNSA. In the authors' methods: Amplifying reference gene primers gave estimates of nucleated cell counts. TCRdb's table, derived via immunoSEQ multiplex PCR, lists solely in-frame clones and lacks some. V and J calls and clone size come straight from that table; D and trimming were deduced from the DNA. The sample carries about 100,000 clones, roughly 90% recorded once. This chain links TRBV7-2 with TRBJ2-6; D possibly corresponds to TRBD2 (5 bases). The receptor comes from a man under 40 in a cohort sampled during active COVID-19. Material: peripheral blood. The CDR3 sequence: CASSAPRGRPTSGANVLTF. Here the CDR3 DNA reads TGTGCCAGCAGCGCCCCCCGAGGGCGCCCCACCTCTGGGGCCAACGTCCTGACTTTC.